This T cell receptor beta chain was found in a study of blood T cell repertoires in COVID-19. Across the whole study: Italy, Spain and the United States were the sources of the convalescent and acute COVID-19 samples. In each case, the material was cDNA or gDNA derived from T cells, B-cell-depleted T cells, or PBMCs.

This CDR3 has 13 amino acids. Trimming stripped 3 bases from V and 5 bases from J, with 10 bases between. Authors' data handling: Reference gene primers were amplified, and this amplification served to estimate nucleated cell counts. Here immunoSEQ multiplex PCR was the method, and the copy in TCRdb shows in-frame clones only, minus some. The D gene and trimming were derived from the DNA, and the V and J assignments and clone size from that table. The table has roughly 72,000 clones, under 90% seen once; the top ten hold about 2.4%. The source material was peripheral blood. This chain connects TRBV12-3 or TRBV12-4 to TRBJ2-5; a weak D match, TRBD1 (5 bases). This receptor was identified in a human donor in a cohort sampled during active COVID-19. The CDR3 loop is CASSFARDETQYF. The CDR3 DNA reads TGTGCCAGCAGTTTTGCCAGGGATGAGACCCAGTACTTC.